This TCR beta chain was sequenced in a study of T cells in Graves' hyperthyroidism and ophthalmopathy. The germline gives CDR1 MNHEY, CDR2 SVGEGT. The V gene lost 4 bases and the J gene lost 1 base, with 7 bases spanning the gap. CDR3 length: 13 residues. RNA transcripts served as the template for amplifying TCR beta CDR3 regions. The HTBI primer set was used in a first-round RT-PCR of the TCR CDR3. TCRdb reanalysed the multiplex PCR reads using MiXCR and keeps one entry per CDR3 protein. The repertoire has hundreds of thousands of distinct CDR3 sequences, 16% of them found once; the top ten carry around 3.3%. This clonotype appeared many times. Its antigen is not known. The study's findings and limits: Most expanded thyroid clonotypes above 0.001 recurred in blood.

Uncontrolled infection, other autoimmune disease, pregnancy or lactation excluded patients. This sequence was found in a woman aged 40-49 years with Graves' ophthalmopathy. What was sequenced was blood. This sequence joins TRBV6-2 or TRBV6-3 and TRBJ1-1; D is uncertain. The CDR3 protein is CASSFIPNTEAFF. The CDR3 DNA reads TGTGCCAGCAGTTTCATCCCGAACACTGAAGCTTTCTTT.